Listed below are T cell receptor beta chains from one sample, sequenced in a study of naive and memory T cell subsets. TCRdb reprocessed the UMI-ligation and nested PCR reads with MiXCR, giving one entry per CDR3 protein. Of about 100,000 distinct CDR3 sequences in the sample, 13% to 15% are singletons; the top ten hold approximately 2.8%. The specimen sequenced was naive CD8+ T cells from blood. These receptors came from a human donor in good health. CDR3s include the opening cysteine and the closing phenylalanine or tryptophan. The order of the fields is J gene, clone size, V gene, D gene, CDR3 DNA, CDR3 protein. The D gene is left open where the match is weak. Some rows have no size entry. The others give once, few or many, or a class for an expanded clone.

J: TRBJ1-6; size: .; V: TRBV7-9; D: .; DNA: TGTGCCAGCAGCTTGGGGCAGAATTATAATTCACCCCTCCACTTT; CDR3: CASSLGQNYNSPLHF
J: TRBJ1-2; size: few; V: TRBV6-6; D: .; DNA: TGTGCCAGCTGGGACTCTAACTATGGCTACACCTTC; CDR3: CASWDSNYGYTF
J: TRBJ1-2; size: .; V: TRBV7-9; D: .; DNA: TGTGCCAGCAGCTTTCAGAGTTATGGCTACACCTTC; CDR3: CASSFQSYGYTF
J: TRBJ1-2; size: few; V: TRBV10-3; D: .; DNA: TGTGCCATCAGTGATACCGCGGTGATCAGCGGCTACACCTTC; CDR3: CAISDTAVISGYTF
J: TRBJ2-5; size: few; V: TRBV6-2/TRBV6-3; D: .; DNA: TGTGCCAGCAGTAACTTGGACCGGCCGCAAGAGACCCAGTACTTC; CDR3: CASSNLDRPQETQYF
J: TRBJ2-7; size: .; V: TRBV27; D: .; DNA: TGTGCCAGCAGTTTGCGGGGCCAGATCCACGAGCAGTACTTC; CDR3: CASSLRGQIHEQYF
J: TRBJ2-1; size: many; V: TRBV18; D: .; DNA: TGTGCCAGCTCGCACGACAGCTACAATGAGCAGTTCTTC; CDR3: CASSHDSYNEQFF
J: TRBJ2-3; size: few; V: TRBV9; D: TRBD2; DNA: TGTGCCAGCAGCGACCCGACTAGCGGGCCGCAAATAGATACGCAGTATTTT; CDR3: CASSDPTSGPQIDTQYF
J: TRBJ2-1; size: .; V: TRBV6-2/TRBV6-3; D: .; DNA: TGTGCCAGCAGTTACTCCTACAATGAGCAGTTCTTC; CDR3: CASSYSYNEQFF
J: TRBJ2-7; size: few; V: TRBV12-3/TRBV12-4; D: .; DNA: TGTGCCAGCAGTTGTGGGTACGAGCAGTACTTC; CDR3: CASSCGYEQYF
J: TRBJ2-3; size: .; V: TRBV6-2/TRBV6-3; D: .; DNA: TGTGCCACGGAGGGGGAAACAGATACGCAGTATTTT; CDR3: CATEGETDTQYF
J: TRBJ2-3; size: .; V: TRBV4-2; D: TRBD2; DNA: TGTGCCAGCAGCTTAGCGGGGCCACGAACAGATACGCAGTATTTT; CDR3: CASSLAGPRTDTQYF
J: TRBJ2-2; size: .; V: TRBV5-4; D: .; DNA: TGTGCCAGCAGCAGACTACCCACCGGGGAGCTGTTTTTT; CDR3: CASSRLPTGELFF
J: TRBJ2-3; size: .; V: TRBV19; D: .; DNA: TGTGCCGCCGGAGGTCCATATCCAGATACGCAGTATTTT; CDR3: CAAGGPYPDTQYF